The 21 T cell receptor beta chains in this list originate from one sample, sequenced in a study of T cell responses to AZD1222 COVID-19 vaccine. Data came from immunoSEQ multiplex PCR; TCRdb stores just in-frame clones and leaves some out. The sample has 170,000 or so clones, approximately 90% seen once. The specimen comprised peripheral blood, sampled on day 0 of AZD1222 vaccination. Receptor source: an adult in good health.

V usage is TRBV5-5 and J usage is TRBJ1-5, with a tentative D call TRBD1 (6 bases). Trimming took off 0 bases at V and 5 bases at J, with 12 bases between the two ends. Germline V gene data show CDR1 as SGHKS and CDR2 as YYEKEE (reference sequence). CDR3 length: 15 residues. CDR3 sequence: CASSLGRGAYQPQHF. The CDR3 nucleotides are TGTGCCAGCAGCTTGGGGAGGGGGGCTTATCAGCCCCAGCATTTT.

The V gene is TRBV19, the J gene TRBJ2-1; TRBD2 matches 10 bases. Trimming removed 1 base from V and 7 bases from J; junction bases left unmatched: 4. Per the germline V gene, CDR1 is LNHDA and CDR2 is SQIVND (reference sequence). CDR3 size: 15 residues. The DNA of the CDR3 is TGTGCCAGTAGTATAGTGGCTAGCGGGGGTAATGAGCAGTTCTTC. Translating it yields CASSIVASGGNEQFF.

This chain connects TRBV5-6 to TRBJ2-3, with 11 bases lining up with TRBD2. Germline lookup yields CDR1 SGHDT and CDR2 YYEEEE. This CDR3 is built from 16 residues. The trim removed 2 bases at V and 5 bases at J, leaving 7 bases unmatched. CDR3 sequence (DNA): TGTGCCAGCAGCTTCGGTAGCGGGGGGGCTGAAGATACGCAGTATTTT. Encoded protein: CASSFGSGGAEDTQYF.

The chain has TRBV5-1 and TRBJ1-3; no definite D call. V gave up 2 bases and J gave up 2 bases, with 5 bases separating them. The germline CDR1 and CDR2 sequences are SGHRS and YFSETQ. The CDR3 length is 13 residues. CDR3 sequence: CASSFQAGNTIYF. In DNA form, the CDR3 reads TGCGCCAGCAGCTTCCAGGCTGGAAACACCATATATTTT.

This clone was detected once. J is TRBJ2-7 and V is TRBV28, with D unclear. The V and J ends lost 0 bases and 1 base respectively, with 10 bases between them. Germline V CDR1 and CDR2: MDHEN, SYDVKM. This CDR3 region has 15 residues. Written as DNA, the CDR3 is TGTGCCAGCAGTTTATGGGGCAGCCCTTCCTACGAGCAGTACTTC. Its translation is CASSLWGSPSYEQYF.

In this sample, this clone turned up once. The J gene is TRBJ1-2, the V gene TRBV6-5; 7 positions agree with TRBD1. Germline loops: CDR1 MNHEY, CDR2 SVGAGI. Germline trimming cut 7 bases from V and 8 bases from J; bases unmatched to any gene: 10. This CDR3 has 13 residues. The CDR3 sequence: CASTLQGYEGYTF. The DNA of the CDR3 is TGTGCCAGCACATTACAGGGGTATGAAGGCTACACCTTC.

The rearrangement joins TRBV19 to TRBJ1-2; D unresolved. Germline loops: CDR1 LNHDA, CDR2 SQIVND (reference sequence). Trimming removed 7 bases at V and 6 bases at J, with 21 bases between. CDR3 length: 15 amino acids. Written as DNA, the CDR3 is TGTGCCAGTACACAACCGGGTGGGCCCGGCAATGGCTACACCTTC. Its protein is CASTQPGGPGNGYTF.

The chain has TRBV27 and TRBJ1-6; 8 bases are shared with TRBD1. This CDR3 is 15 amino acids long. CDR1 is MNHEY and CDR2 is SMNVEV in the germline V gene (reference sequence). The junction had 6 bases not matched to a gene; V was cut back by 4 bases and J by 7 bases. In DNA, the CDR3 is TGTGCCAGCAGTTCCTTGGGACAGGTGAATTCACCCCTCCACTTT. Protein: CASSSLGQVNSPLHF.

The V and J genes are TRBV12-3 or TRBV12-4 and TRBJ1-1; no clear D gene. V was clipped by 6 bases and J by 1 base, with 6 bases between them. The CDR3 sequence is 12 residues long. CDR3 nucleotides: TGTGCCAGCAGGCCAGGGAACACTGAAGCTTTCTTT. It encodes CASRPGNTEAFF.

V gene TRBV9 combines with J gene TRBJ1-4; perhaps TRBD1 as D (6 bases). CDR1 is SGDLS and CDR2 is YYNGEE in the germline V gene. CDR3 length: 14 residues. The V end lost 3 bases, the J end lost 4 bases, and 10 bases lay between the germline ends. CDR3 amino acids: CASSATGRNEKLFF. DNA for the CDR3: TGTGCCAGCAGCGCGACAGGCCGTAATGAAAAACTGTTTTTT.

This chain links TRBV11-3 with TRBJ2-1; D is undetermined. This CDR3 has 13 amino acids. Deletions cut 3 bases from V and 5 bases from J, with 8 bases between. CDR1 and CDR2 (germline): SGHNT, YENEEA. The CDR3 spells CASSLTGNNEQFF. DNA of the CDR3: TGTGCCAGCAGCTTGACCGGAAACAATGAGCAGTTCTTC.

This clone has just one count. This chain uses TRBV9 with TRBJ1-2, with 7 bases matching TRBD1. Germline-derived CDR1 and CDR2 are SGDLS and YYNGEE. The V segment lost 4 bases and the J segment 0 bases; nucleotides outside the gene matches: 6. CDR3 size: 15 residues. The CDR3 loop reads CASSRAGTANYGYTF. The CDR3 DNA reads as TGTGCCAGCAGCCGCGCAGGGACAGCTAACTATGGCTACACCTTC.

This clone was seen just once. V and J are TRBV12-5 and TRBJ1-1; 7 nucleotides match TRBD1. The germline CDR1 and CDR2 sequences are LGHNT and FRNRAP. The CDR3 runs to 12 residues. The V and J ends lost 5 bases and 5 bases, in that order; junction bases with no gene match: 2. CDR3 in amino acids: CASGETGTEAFF. CDR3 coding DNA: TGTGCTAGTGGTGAGACAGGGACTGAAGCTTTCTTT.

The chain recombines TRBV7-8 with TRBJ2-1, with D possibly TRBD1 on 5 matching bases. V was trimmed by 7 bases and J by 3 bases, leaving 13 bases between them. CDR1 is SGHVS and CDR2 is FQNEAQ in the germline V gene. The CDR3 extends over 14 amino acids. Written as DNA, the CDR3 is TGTGCCAGCAACCTAGTTCAGGGCTACAATGAGCAGTTCTTC. Encoded protein: CASNLVQGYNEQFF. The variable domain in full, completed from reference TRBV7-8 and TRBJ2-1, reads GAGVSQSPRYKVAKRGQDVALRCDPISGHVSLFWYQQALGQGPEFLTYFQNEAQLDKSGLPSDRFFAERPEGSVSTLKIQRTQQEDSAVYLCASNLVQGYNEQFFGPGTRLTVL.

This chain connects TRBV6-2 or TRBV6-3 to TRBJ2-4; 8 nucleotides align to TRBD1. The CDR3 length is 16 residues. Germline CDR1 MNHEY, CDR2 SVGEGT. Trimming at V came to 0 bases and at J to 3 bases, leaving 4 bases not matched to a gene. The CDR3 DNA follows: TGTGCCAGCAGTTACTCCATGGGACAGGTCAAAAACATTCAGTACTTC. Residues: CASSYSMGQVKNIQYF.

The rearrangement uses TRBV19 and TRBJ2-1, with TRBD2 as a possible D gene (5 bases). Trimming left V 7 bases short and J 7 bases short, with 11 bases between. The CDR3 length is 12 residues. The germline V gene encodes CDR1 LNHDA and CDR2 SQIVND (reference sequence). The CDR3 nucleotides read TGTGCCAGTAATGCGGGCGTTAATGAGCAGTTCTTC. Translated: CASNAGVNEQFF.

The CDR3 DNA reads TGTGCCAGCAGTGAGGCCAGGGAGGATGGCTACACCTTC. Amino acid sequence: CASSEAREDGYTF. The rearrangement uses TRBV2 and TRBJ1-2, with D possibly TRBD1 on 5 matching bases. This CDR3 is built from 13 residues. Germline V CDR1 and CDR2: SNHLY, FYNNEI. Trimming removed 3 bases at V and 6 bases at J, with 11 bases between.

J is TRBJ2-2 and V is TRBV24-1; no definite D call. V was shortened by 8 bases and J by 0 bases, with 12 bases between the two germline ends. This CDR3 contains 15 residues. Germline V gene data show CDR1 as KGHDR and CDR2 as SFDVKD. The CDR3: CATTKATANTGELFF. Written as DNA, the CDR3 is TGTGCCACCACCAAGGCCACGGCGAACACCGGGGAGCTGTTTTTT.

This clone was observed a single time. The chain links TRBV30 to TRBJ1-5; D remains ambiguous. The length of the CDR3 is 15 residues. The V and J ends lost 1 base and 4 bases respectively, with 14 bases between them. CDR1 is GTSNPN, CDR2 SVGIG, per germline (reference sequence). The CDR3 bases are TGTGCCTGGAGTGCCCAAGGTGGCGGGAATCAGCCCCAGCATTTT. This encodes CAWSAQGGGNQPQHF.

This rearrangement joins TRBV19 to TRBJ2-7; TRBD2 agrees at 8 bases. Germline CDR1 reads LNHDA; CDR2 reads SQIVND (reference sequence). CDR3 length: 14 amino acids. The V and J ends lost 1 base and 9 bases, in that order; junction bases with no gene match: 8. The CDR3 region is CASSIVGTRGTQYF. CDR3 coding DNA: TGTGCCAGTAGTATAGTCGGGACTAGAGGTACGCAGTACTTC.

The chain joins TRBV5-6 to TRBJ1-5; D not certain. The length of the CDR3 is 12 residues. Trimming removed 2 bases from V and 7 bases from J, with 7 bases in between. The germline gives CDR1 SGHDT, CDR2 YYEEEE. CDR3 in amino acids: CASSLGSQPQHF. The CDR3 bases are TGTGCCAGCAGCTTAGGGTCCCAGCCCCAGCATTTT.